The rows below give T cell receptor beta chains drawn from one sample of a study of T cell responses to AZD1222 COVID-19 vaccine. TCRdb's copy holds only in-frame clones and misses some; the assay was immunoSEQ multiplex PCR. The table records under 60,000 clones, about 86% of them present only once. The material sequenced was peripheral blood, taken on day 0 of AZD1222 vaccination. These TCRs come from an adult in good health. Each CDR3 is given with its conserved first and last residue. Fields, in order: CDR3 length, clone size, V gene, J gene, D gene, CDR3 protein, CDR3 DNA. The D gene is left open where the match is weak. Size tells how often a clone was seen (once, few, many) or the class of an expanded clone, and some rows leave it out.

len: 17; abundance: -; v_gene: TRBV21-1; j_gene: TRBJ1-1; d_gene: -; CDR3aa: CASSNLDRGRGEAEAFF; CDR3nt: TGTGCCAGCAGCAACCTGGACAGGGGAAGAGGGGAGGCTGAAGCTTTCTTT
len: 16; abundance: -; v_gene: TRBV6-2/TRBV6-3; j_gene: TRBJ2-6; d_gene: -; CDR3aa: CASSYQGPSGANVLTF; CDR3nt: TGTGCCAGCAGTTATCAGGGTCCCTCTGGGGCCAACGTCCTGACTTTC
len: 16; abundance: -; v_gene: TRBV18; j_gene: TRBJ1-3; d_gene: -; CDR3aa: CASSPTHTGTGNTIYF; CDR3nt: TGTGCCAGCTCCCCAACCCATACGGGGACTGGAAACACCATATATTTT
len: 14; abundance: -; v_gene: TRBV11-2; j_gene: TRBJ2-5; d_gene: -; CDR3aa: CASSLFPEQETQYF; CDR3nt: TGTGCCAGCAGCTTATTCCCCGAGCAAGAGACCCAGTACTTC
len: 11; abundance: once; v_gene: TRBV12-3/TRBV12-4; j_gene: TRBJ2-4; d_gene: TRBD1; CDR3aa: CASSHGTVRYF; CDR3nt: TGTGCCAGCAGTCATGGGACAGTAAGGTACTTC
len: 13; abundance: -; v_gene: TRBV12-3/TRBV12-4; j_gene: TRBJ2-3; d_gene: -; CDR3aa: CASSRRAADTQYF; CDR3nt: TGTGCCAGCAGTCGGAGGGCCGCCGATACGCAGTATTTT
len: 11; abundance: -; v_gene: TRBV28; j_gene: TRBJ1-1; d_gene: -; CDR3aa: CASGSRGRTFF; CDR3nt: TGTGCCAGCGGCTCCAGGGGTAGGACTTTCTTT
len: 14; abundance: -; v_gene: TRBV16; j_gene: TRBJ1-2; d_gene: TRBD1; CDR3aa: CASSTAGTGYGYTF; CDR3nt: TGTGCCAGCAGCACCGCCGGGACAGGGTATGGCTACACCTTC
len: 15; abundance: -; v_gene: TRBV10-1; j_gene: TRBJ1-1; d_gene: TRBD1; CDR3aa: CASSERTGGRTEAFF; CDR3nt: TGCGCCAGCAGTGAGCGGACAGGGGGCCGCACTGAAGCTTTCTTT
len: 11; abundance: -; v_gene: TRBV29-1; j_gene: TRBJ2-5; d_gene: -; CDR3aa: CSVVVWETQYF; CDR3nt: TGCAGCGTTGTCGTTTGGGAGACCCAGTACTTC
len: 14; abundance: -; v_gene: TRBV6-4; j_gene: TRBJ1-1; d_gene: TRBD1; CDR3aa: CASSKISGGTEAFF; CDR3nt: TGTGCCAGCAGTAAGATCTCAGGGGGCACTGAAGCTTTCTTT
len: 13; abundance: -; v_gene: TRBV7-9; j_gene: TRBJ2-3; d_gene: -; CDR3aa: CASTFRALDTQYF; CDR3nt: TGTGCCAGCACCTTCAGGGCCTTGGATACGCAGTATTTT
len: 13; abundance: -; v_gene: TRBV5-1; j_gene: TRBJ2-5; d_gene: -; CDR3aa: CASRAQIQWTQYF; CDR3nt: TGCGCCAGCAGGGCTCAGATCCAGTGGACCCAGTACTTC
len: 15; abundance: -; v_gene: TRBV18; j_gene: TRBJ2-1; d_gene: TRBD2; CDR3aa: CASSPRGLAGEEQFF; CDR3nt: TGTGCCAGCTCACCACGTGGACTAGCGGGAGAGGAGCAGTTCTTC
len: 14; abundance: -; v_gene: TRBV27; j_gene: TRBJ2-2; d_gene: -; CDR3aa: CASSPGGVTGELFF; CDR3nt: TGTGCCAGCAGCCCGGGTGGTGTGACCGGGGAGCTGTTTTTT
len: 12; abundance: -; v_gene: TRBV12-3/TRBV12-4; j_gene: TRBJ1-1; d_gene: -; CDR3aa: CASRGRRAEAFF; CDR3nt: TGTGCCAGCAGGGGGAGACGGGCTGAAGCTTTCTTT
len: 17; abundance: -; v_gene: TRBV7-2; j_gene: TRBJ1-2; d_gene: -; CDR3aa: CASSLMSSLGVGYGYTF; CDR3nt: TGTGCCAGCAGCTTAATGAGTTCTTTAGGGGTTGGCTATGGCTACACCTTC
len: 18; abundance: -; v_gene: TRBV19; j_gene: TRBJ2-3; d_gene: -; CDR3aa: CASSIASRALLITDTQYF; CDR3nt: TGTGCCAGTAGTATAGCATCCCGGGCCTTACTGATAACAGATACGCAGTATTTT
len: 13; abundance: -; v_gene: TRBV19; j_gene: TRBJ1-2; d_gene: -; CDR3aa: CASSMKLTQGYHF; CDR3nt: TGTGCCAGTAGTATGAAGCTCACTCAGGGATACCACTTC
len: 13; abundance: -; v_gene: TRBV27; j_gene: TRBJ2-7; d_gene: -; CDR3aa: CASGAVQGNEQYF; CDR3nt: TGTGCCAGCGGAGCGGTTCAGGGGAACGAGCAGTACTTC
len: 13; abundance: -; v_gene: TRBV20-1; j_gene: TRBJ2-1; d_gene: TRBD2; CDR3aa: CSASPSGSREQFF; CDR3nt: TGCAGTGCGAGTCCTAGCGGGAGTAGGGAGCAGTTCTTC
len: 17; abundance: -; v_gene: TRBV7-2; j_gene: TRBJ1-4; d_gene: TRBD1; CDR3aa: CASSSVSSGGGGEKLFF; CDR3nt: TGTGCCAGCAGCTCAGTCAGTTCAGGGGGCGGAGGGGAAAAACTGTTTTTT
len: 15; abundance: once; v_gene: TRBV11-2; j_gene: TRBJ1-5; d_gene: -; CDR3aa: CASSPTDGPNQPQHF; CDR3nt: TGTGCCAGCAGCCCGACGGACGGCCCCAATCAGCCCCAGCATTTT
len: 13; abundance: -; v_gene: TRBV12-3/TRBV12-4; j_gene: TRBJ1-2; d_gene: -; CDR3aa: CASSSPGKWGYTF; CDR3nt: TGTGCCAGCAGTTCGCCCGGGAAATGGGGCTACACCTTC
len: 16; abundance: -; v_gene: TRBV28; j_gene: TRBJ2-2; d_gene: TRBD2; CDR3aa: CASSFFLAGNTGELFF; CDR3nt: TGTGCCAGCAGTTTTTTTCTAGCGGGGAACACCGGGGAGCTGTTTTTT
len: 14; abundance: -; v_gene: TRBV10-2; j_gene: TRBJ1-1; d_gene: TRBD1; CDR3aa: CASSRGQDNTEAFF; CDR3nt: TGCGCCAGCAGTCGAGGACAGGATAACACTGAAGCTTTCTTT
len: 13; abundance: once; v_gene: TRBV6-1; j_gene: TRBJ1-5; d_gene: -; CDR3aa: CASSEQGDQPQHF; CDR3nt: TGTGCCAGCAGTGAGCAGGGTGATCAGCCCCAGCATTTT
len: 17; abundance: -; v_gene: TRBV28; j_gene: TRBJ1-5; d_gene: -; CDR3aa: CASTQQAGVRDNQPQHF; CDR3nt: TGTGCCAGCACCCAGCAGGCAGGGGTAAGGGACAATCAGCCCCAGCATTTT
len: 15; abundance: -; v_gene: TRBV10-3; j_gene: TRBJ1-3; d_gene: -; CDR3aa: CAISERRLTGNTIYF; CDR3nt: TGTGCCATCAGTGAAAGAAGGCTAACTGGAAACACCATATATTTT
len: 17; abundance: -; v_gene: TRBV5-1; j_gene: TRBJ1-1; d_gene: TRBD1; CDR3aa: CASSLASIGTGVFEAFF; CDR3nt: TGCGCCAGCAGCTTGGCCAGTATAGGGACAGGGGTTTTTGAAGCTTTCTTT
len: 16; abundance: once; v_gene: TRBV5-4; j_gene: TRBJ2-5; d_gene: TRBD1; CDR3aa: CASSSPGQGDQETQYF; CDR3nt: TGTGCCAGCAGCTCACCGGGACAGGGGGACCAAGAGACCCAGTACTTC
len: 12; abundance: -; v_gene: TRBV28; j_gene: TRBJ2-2; d_gene: -; CDR3aa: CASSRSSGELFF; CDR3nt: TGTGCCAGCAGTCGTTCGTCCGGGGAGCTGTTTTTT
len: 21; abundance: -; v_gene: TRBV9; j_gene: TRBJ2-2; d_gene: TRBD2; CDR3aa: CASSASSGGLGGRLNTGELFF; CDR3nt: TGTGCCAGCAGCGCCTCTAGCGGGGGCCTTGGTGGGAGGTTAAACACCGGGGAGCTGTTTTTT
len: 15; abundance: -; v_gene: TRBV3-1/TRBV3-2; j_gene: TRBJ2-5; d_gene: -; CDR3aa: CASSQGRVVQETQYF; CDR3nt: TGTGCCAGCAGCCAAGGCAGGGTAGTCCAAGAGACCCAGTACTTC
len: 16; abundance: -; v_gene: TRBV4-2; j_gene: TRBJ1-2; d_gene: -; CDR3aa: CASSQEVGATNYGYTF; CDR3nt: TGTGCCAGCAGCCAAGAAGTGGGGGCCACTAACTATGGCTACACCTTC
len: 16; abundance: once; v_gene: TRBV6-6; j_gene: TRBJ2-7; d_gene: TRBD1; CDR3aa: CASSSPGTGNPYEQYF; CDR3nt: TGTGCCAGCAGTTCGCCCGGGACAGGGAATCCCTACGAGCAGTACTTC
len: 14; abundance: -; v_gene: TRBV19; j_gene: TRBJ2-7; d_gene: -; CDR3aa: CASRSTQSSYEQYF; CDR3nt: TGTGCCAGTAGGTCTACACAGAGCTCCTACGAGCAGTACTTC
len: 11; abundance: -; v_gene: TRBV29-1; j_gene: TRBJ2-3; d_gene: -; CDR3aa: CSVPGLHTQYF; CDR3nt: TGCAGCGTCCCGGGACTTCATACGCAGTATTTT
len: 13; abundance: -; v_gene: TRBV6-5; j_gene: TRBJ1-5; d_gene: TRBD1; CDR3aa: CASSSTGNQPQHF; CDR3nt: TGTGCCAGCAGCTCGACAGGGAATCAGCCCCAGCATTTT